A selection of T cell receptor beta chains follows, all from one sample in a study of control samples from healthy donors and cancer patients. Some clones are missing from TCRdb's copy, which holds only in-frame ones; the method was immunoSEQ multiplex PCR. The sample yields roughly 51,000 clones, roughly 89% seen once. Sequencing was performed on PBMCs. These receptors all come from a man aged 40-55 years with colorectal cancer. CDR3s include the opening cysteine and the closing phenylalanine or tryptophan. Size is stated for part of the rows, as once, few or many counts, or as a class when the clone is expanded.

TRBV12-5	16	TRBJ2-7	-	CASGLTYYRDRGEQYF
TRBV7-2	16	TRBJ2-7	-	CASSLVTGTSPYEQYF
TRBV19	14	TRBJ2-1	-	CASTTGGVYNEQFF
TRBV3-1/TRBV3-2	19	TRBJ2-7	-	CASSQDIWSLSSGTYEQYF
TRBV18	13	TRBJ1-4	-	CAIQQESNEKLFF
TRBV7-9	16	TRBJ2-3	once	CASSPSTSGRDKTQYF
TRBV4-1	13	TRBJ2-5	-	CASSRMDGETQYF
TRBV24-1	13	TRBJ2-7	-	CATSGGTPYEQYF
TRBV5-8	14	TRBJ1-4	-	CASSNQGLDEKLFF
TRBV5-1	15	TRBJ1-1	-	CASSFQTGTNTEAFF
TRBV7-9	13	TRBJ2-7	-	CASSLSGTYEQYF
TRBV3-1/TRBV3-2	15	TRBJ2-1	-	CASREGGGDYNEQFF
TRBV3-1/TRBV3-2	12	TRBJ1-1	-	CASSQQRNEAFF
TRBV2	15	TRBJ1-5	-	CASQGQSLPNQPQHF
TRBV3-1/TRBV3-2	16	TRBJ2-7	-	CASSQEWREGWNEQYF
TRBV2	14	TRBJ1-6	-	CASSEGLGDSPLHF
TRBV3-1/TRBV3-2	13	TRBJ1-6	-	CASSQVGYSPLHF
TRBV2	16	TRBJ2-7	-	CASSEQRTSGDYEQYF
TRBV5-4	19	TRBJ2-5	once	CASSLFRDREFFRQETQYF
TRBV6-2/TRBV6-3	14	TRBJ2-7	-	CASRYSGFDYEQYF
TRBV7-2	16	TRBJ2-5	-	CASSSRTSGRGETQYF
TRBV9	14	TRBJ2-2	-	CASSVVGQYGELFF